The 18 T cell receptor beta chains below come from one sample, sequenced in a study of metastatic and nonmetastatic thyroid tumors. Patients underwent thyroid surgery, and none had received any treatment before it. TCRdb redid the clone calls on the PCR reads using MiXCR. The top ten clones hold around 24% of a sample with approximately 70,000 clones, approximately 4.1% of them seen once. What was sequenced was blood. These receptors were collected from a female donor with papillary thyroid cancer or a benign thyroid nodule (not recorded which). Some clones in this sample may be carry-over from other donors' samples.

The table lists this clone with a few counts. The V gene is TRBV2, the J gene TRBJ1-2, with TRBD1 as a possible D gene (5 bases). V lost 6 bases and J lost 6, with 11 bases in between. Per the germline V gene, CDR1 is SNHLY and CDR2 is FYNNEI. The CDR3 length is 12 residues. CDR3 in DNA: TGTGCCAGCAGCCCTTCGACAGATGGCTACACCTTC. It yields the protein CASSPSTDGYTF.

In this sample, this clone turned up many times. V and J are TRBV10-3 and TRBJ2-1, with 14 nucleotides matching TRBD2. Per the germline V gene, CDR1 is ENHRY and CDR2 is SYGVKD. CDR3 length: 16 residues. With 5 bases clipped from V and 9 bases from J, the junction kept 9 bases outside the gene matches. The CDR3 spells CAISPPGTSGRTEQFF. DNA for the CDR3: TGTGCCATCAGTCCCCCCGGGACTAGCGGGAGAACTGAGCAGTTCTTC.

This clone was picked up a small number of times. Here the CDR3 reads CASSLNNYSGQGREQFF. In DNA form, the CDR3 reads TGTGCCAGCAGCCTGAATAATTATTCGGGACAGGGACGGGAGCAGTTCTTC. This chain connects TRBV6-2 or TRBV6-3 to TRBJ2-1; 9 bases are shared with TRBD1. The length of the CDR3 is 17 residues. Germline CDR1 reads MNHEY; CDR2 reads SVGEGT. The junction had 19 bases not matched to a gene; V was cut back by 6 bases and J by 10 bases.

This clone was seen repeatedly, ten times or more. The V call is TRBV7-6, the J call TRBJ2-2; unclear D gene. Trimming removed 5 bases from V and 6 bases from J, with 13 bases in between. Germline lookup yields CDR1 SGHVS and CDR2 FNYEAQ. This CDR3 region has 14 residues. CDR3 protein: CASSPRLISGELFF. CDR3 nucleotide sequence: TGTGCCAGCAGCCCGAGACTGATCTCCGGGGAGCTGTTTTTT.

This clone is judged medium-sized (0.01 to 0.1%). The J gene is TRBJ2-7, the V gene TRBV12-3 or TRBV12-4; 10 bases line up with TRBD2. The V segment lost 6 bases and the J segment 4 bases; nucleotides outside the gene matches: 6. This CDR3 has 14 amino acids. The CDR3 region has the DNA TGTGCCAGCAGGATTAGCGGGGGGTTTTACGAGCAGTACTTC. Protein sequence: CASRISGGFYEQYF.

This clone was picked up many times. This may be a read error, as it is one base from a much larger clone. This chain joins TRBV2 and TRBJ1-6; no firm D call. The germline CDR1 and CDR2 sequences are SNHLY and FYNNEI. The CDR3 is made up of 13 amino acids. V lost 11 bases and J lost 8, with 16 bases in between. CDR3 protein: CAGHQEPDSPLHF. CDR3 DNA: TGTGCCGGCCATCAGGAACCGGATTCACCCCTCCACTTT.

This clone was detected ten times or more. The chain carries TRBV24-1 and TRBJ2-3, with 12 bases fitting TRBD1. The length of the CDR3 is 16 residues. The J segment lost 7 bases and the V segment lost 4 bases, leaving 8 bases of the junction unmatched. CDR1 and CDR2 from the germline V gene are KGHDR and SFDVKD. The CDR3 here is CATSDPGTGGLNTQYF. The CDR3 nucleotides are TGTGCCACCAGTGACCCCGGGACAGGGGGCCTGAATACGCAGTATTTT.

This clone was seen more than once but under ten times. A much larger clonotype is one base distant, so this may be a read error. The same CDR3 is also encoded by other DNA sequences in this sample. The V and J genes are TRBV5-4 and TRBJ2-3; TRBD1 agrees at 9 bases. The CDR3 extends over 19 amino acids. The V segment lost 6 bases and the J segment 4 bases; nucleotides outside the gene matches: 21. Germline loops: CDR1 SGHNT, CDR2 YYREEE (reference sequence). CDR3 amino acids: CASMRAPFPGQGGPDTQYF. The CDR3 nucleotides read TGTGCCAGCATGCGAGCTCCCTTCCCGGGACAGGGTGGGCCAGATACGCAGTATTTT.

Concerning this clone: A read error may explain this, as a much larger clone is one base away. The CDR3 is CASSPRDTYSGNTIYF. DNA for the CDR3: TGTGCCAGCTCACCGCGGGACACCTACTCTGGAAACACCATATATTTT. J is TRBJ1-3 and V is TRBV18, with D possibly TRBD1 on 6 matching bases. The germline V gene encodes CDR1 KGHSH and CDR2 LQKENI. CDR3 size: 16 residues. Between the trimmed V and J ends, which lost 3 bases and 0 bases, there was a span of 12 bases.

Remarks on this clone: This may be a read error, as it is one base from a much larger clone. V and J are TRBV20-1 and TRBJ1-2; 8 bases map to TRBD1. J lost 10 bases, V lost 6 bases, and 10 bases had no gene match. The CDR3 loop spans 12 amino acids. The germline CDR1 and CDR2 sequences are DFQATT and SNEGSKA (reference sequence). CDR3 region: CSAITGGDVYTF. Written as DNA, the CDR3 is TGCAGTGCGATCACAGGGGGTGATGTCTACACCTTC.

This clone has a handful of counts. V is TRBV11-2 and J is TRBJ1-3; D is possibly TRBD1 (5 bases). Germline V gene sequence: CDR1 SGHAT, CDR2 FQNNGV. The CDR3 has 16 amino acids. V was shortened by 5 bases and J by 1 base, with 15 bases between the two germline ends. CDR3 sequence: CASSLTGTASGNTIYF. In DNA, the CDR3 is TGTGCCAGCAGCCTGACCGGGACTGCTTCTGGAAACACCATATATTTT.

This clone was observed at least ten times. The CDR3 nucleotides read TGTGCCAGCAGTGAATTGAACATTCAGTACTTC. Its protein is CASSELNIQYF. V and J are TRBV2 and TRBJ2-4; D gene uncertain. The length of the CDR3 is 11 residues. Per the germline V gene, CDR1 is SNHLY and CDR2 is FYNNEI. Trimming pared 2 bases from V and 7 bases from J, leaving 3 bases between.

Details on this clone: Just one base apart from a much larger clone, this may be a read error. This chain connects TRBV4-2 to TRBJ2-2; D gene uncertain. CDR3 size: 14 residues. Germline assignment: CDR1 LGHNA and CDR2 YNFKEQ. CDR3 DNA: TGTGCCAGCGGCCAACGGAGAGGCACCGGGGAGCTGTTTTTT. Translated, it gives CASGQRRGTGELFF.

There are many counts of this clone. The gene calls are TRBV6-1 and TRBJ2-5, with D possibly being TRBD1 (7 bases). The V end lost 5 bases, the J end lost 5 bases, and 27 bases lay between the germline ends. Germline V lookup: CDR1 MNHNS, CDR2 SASEGT. This CDR3 comprises 18 residues. CDR3 loop: CASSSGGQRMGTRETQYF. The DNA of the CDR3 is TGTGCCAGCAGTTCCGGGGGACAGAGAATGGGAACACGGGAGACCCAGTACTTC.

This clone was seen repeatedly, ten times or more. The chain uses TRBV12-3 or TRBV12-4 and TRBJ1-3, with D uncertain. V was cut by 2 bases and J by 0 bases, with 11 bases left in between. The CDR3 has 16 amino acids. The CDR3 DNA follows: TGTGCCAGCAGTTTAACCCCCCACCCCTCTGGAAACACCATATATTTT. Encoded protein: CASSLTPHPSGNTIYF.

This clone was seen ten or more times. The V and J genes are TRBV12-3 or TRBV12-4 and TRBJ1-5; D is possibly TRBD1 (6 bases). The CDR3 runs to 15 residues. V was clipped by 5 bases and J by 6 bases, with 17 bases between them. Written as DNA, the CDR3 is TGTGCCAGCAGTCCCGCATGGGGGCAAGGTCAGCCCCAGCATTTT. It encodes CASSPAWGQGQPQHF.

This clone was seen repeatedly, ten times or more. The same CDR3 is also encoded by other DNA sequences in this sample. V gene TRBV20-1 combines with J gene TRBJ2-5, with 8 nucleotides matching TRBD1. From germline, CDR1 is DFQATT and CDR2 SNEGSKA (reference sequence). J lost 5 bases, V lost 2 bases, and 7 bases had no gene match. The CDR3 totals 14 residues. CDR3 in DNA: TGCAGTGCTAGAAGCAGCAGGGGGCTGGAGACCCAGTACTTC. Protein sequence: CSARSSRGLETQYF.

The sample holds many counts of this clone. In the same sample, other DNA sequences code for this CDR3. The chain links TRBV4-1 to TRBJ2-3; 11 nucleotides align to TRBD2. The V segment lost 2 bases and the J segment 2 bases; nucleotides outside the gene matches: 3. The length of the CDR3 is 16 residues. Germline V gene data show CDR1 as MGHRA and CDR2 as YSYEKL. Written as DNA, the CDR3 is TGCGCCAGCAGCCAATTAGCGGGAGGGCCCACAGATACGCAGTATTTT. This sequence encodes CASSQLAGGPTDTQYF.